What follows is one T cell receptor (beta chain) and its context. The source of the sample is a study of blood T cell repertoires in COVID-19. On the study more broadly: Donors in the United States, Italy and Spain gave samples during acute or convalescent COVID-19. PBMCs, B-cell-depleted T cells, or T cells provided the cDNA or gDNA that made up the material.

Germline V lookup: CDR1 MDHEN, CDR2 SYDVKM. Trimming left V 5 bases short and J 7 bases short, with 6 bases between. There are 11 residues in the CDR3. Per the authors' pipeline: Estimated nucleated cell counts came from reference gene primer amplification. Here immunoSEQ multiplex PCR was the method, and the copy in TCRdb shows in-frame clones only, minus some. For V, J and clone size, that table is used; D and trimming come from the DNA. The data show 130,000 or so clones, 70% to 90% seen once. The clonotype comes from an older man with active COVID-19. V is TRBV28 and J is TRBJ2-1; D might be TRBD1 (5 bases). The sequencing input was peripheral blood. The CDR3 loop is CASSRGNEQFF. For the CDR3, the DNA is TGTGCCAGCAGTAGGGGAAATGAGCAGTTCTTC.